This T cell receptor (beta chain) was identified during a study of somatic mutations in cytotoxic T cells in rheumatoid arthritis. The data were produced by immunoSEQ multiplex PCR, yet TCRdb's version contains in-frame clones alone and is incomplete. This table has approximately 11,000 clones, approximately 84% appearing once. The length of the CDR3 is 16 residues. V dropped 6 bases and J dropped 0 bases, with 14 bases sitting between them. Germline V gives CDR1 SNHLY, CDR2 FYNNEI. The receptor comes from a woman between 55 and 75 years old with rheumatoid arthritis. Specimen: CD8+ T cells sorted from blood. The rearrangement links TRBV2 to TRBJ1-4; D uncertain. Here the CDR3 DNA reads TGTGCCAGCAGCGCGGCCGGGAGAGCAACTAATGAAAAACTGTTTTTT. Translated: CASSAAGRATNEKLFF.